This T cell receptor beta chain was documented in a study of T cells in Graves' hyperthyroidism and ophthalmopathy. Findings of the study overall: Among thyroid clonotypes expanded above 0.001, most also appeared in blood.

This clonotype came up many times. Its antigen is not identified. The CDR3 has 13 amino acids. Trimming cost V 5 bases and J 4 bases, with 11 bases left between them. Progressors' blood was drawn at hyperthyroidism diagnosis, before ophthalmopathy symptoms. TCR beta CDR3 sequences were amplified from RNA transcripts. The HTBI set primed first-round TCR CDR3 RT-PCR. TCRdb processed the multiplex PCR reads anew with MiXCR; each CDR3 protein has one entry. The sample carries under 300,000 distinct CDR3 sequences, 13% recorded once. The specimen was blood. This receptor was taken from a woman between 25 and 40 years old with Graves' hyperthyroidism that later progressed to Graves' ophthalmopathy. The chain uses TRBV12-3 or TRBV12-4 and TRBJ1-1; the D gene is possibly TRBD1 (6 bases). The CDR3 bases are TGTGCCAGCAGTCCGACAGGCTCCACTGAAGCTTTCTTT. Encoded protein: CASSPTGSTEAFF.